This TCR beta chain was found in a study of blood T cell repertoires in COVID-19. Looking at the study overall: The analysed material was cDNA or gDNA that came from T cells, B-cell-depleted T cells, or PBMCs.

The germline V gene has CDR1 MGHRA and CDR2 YSYEKL. The CDR3 totals 15 residues. V lost 0 bases and J lost 4; bases outside the gene matches: 4. Measured with immunoSEQ multiplex PCR; TCRdb has only the in-frame clones, and not every one. This sample yields about 100,000 clones, of which 80% are seen a single time; roughly 12% belongs to the top ten. The chain uses TRBV4-1 and TRBJ1-2; 8 positions match TRBD1. The receptor was isolated from a woman aged 70-85 years with acute or convalescent COVID-19. Sequenced input: peripheral blood. CDR3 amino acids: CASSQEVGTGYGYTF. Here the CDR3 DNA reads TGCGCCAGCAGCCAAGAAGTAGGGACAGGCTATGGCTACACCTTC.